This TCR beta chain originates from a study of chemoradiotherapy in HPV16-positive cancers. In the study overall: Candidate HPV-specific T-cell clones and common TCR motifs came from functional assays in a couple of HPV16-positive patients.

Repeated repertoire sampling spanned the course of chemoradiotherapy. A word on this clone: Antigen specificity is unknown.

Trimming pared 5 bases from V and 7 bases from J, leaving 12 bases between. Germline V gives CDR1 SGHTA, CDR2 FQGNSA. The length of the CDR3 is 12 residues. The repertoire was sequenced with immunoSEQ multiplex PCR; TCRdb's copy has only in-frame clones and lacks some. Among about 25,000 clones, 85% to 95% were seen once, and the ten largest hold around 23%. Study-level findings and limits: During treatment, candidate HPV-specific clones and E7-related motifs expanded in tumor. Functional assays defining HPV-specific T cells used only two HPV16-positive patients.

The source material was blood, sampled from a patient who underwent chemoradiotherapy. The TCR comes from a human donor with HPV-associated anogenital cancer. The gene calls are TRBV7-2 and TRBJ2-7; D unresolved. The CDR3 here is CASSRFGREQYF. The DNA for the CDR3 is TGTGCCAGCAGCCGTTTTGGTCGAGAGCAGTACTTC.